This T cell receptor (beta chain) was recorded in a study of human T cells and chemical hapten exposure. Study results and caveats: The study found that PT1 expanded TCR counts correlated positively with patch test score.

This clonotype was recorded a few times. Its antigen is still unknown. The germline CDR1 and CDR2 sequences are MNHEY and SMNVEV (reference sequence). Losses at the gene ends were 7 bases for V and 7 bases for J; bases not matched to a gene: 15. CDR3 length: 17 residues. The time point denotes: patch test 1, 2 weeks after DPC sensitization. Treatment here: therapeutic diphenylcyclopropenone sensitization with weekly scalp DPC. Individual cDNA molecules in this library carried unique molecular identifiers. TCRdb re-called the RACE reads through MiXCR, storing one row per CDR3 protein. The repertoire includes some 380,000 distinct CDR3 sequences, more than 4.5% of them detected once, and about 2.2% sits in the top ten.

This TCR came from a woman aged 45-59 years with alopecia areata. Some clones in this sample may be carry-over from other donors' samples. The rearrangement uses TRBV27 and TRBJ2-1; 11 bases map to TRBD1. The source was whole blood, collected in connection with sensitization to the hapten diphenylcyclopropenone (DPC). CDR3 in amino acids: CASNTIWTGGVKNEQFF. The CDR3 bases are TGTGCCAGCAATACTATATGGACAGGGGGCGTTAAGAATGAGCAGTTCTTC.